This T cell receptor (beta chain) was documented in a study of blood T cell repertoires in COVID-19 (TCRdb year 2020). Regarding the complete study: Samples covering the acute and convalescent phases of COVID-19 were provided by collaborators in the United States, Italy and Spain. The material from the prospective study consisted of cDNA or gDNA derived from T cells, B-cell-depleted T cells, or PBMCs. The dataset comprised deeply sampled blood TCRbeta repertoires from subjects exposed to, actively infected with, or recovered from COVID-19. A freely available public database, intended as a resource for researchers studying the immune response to SARS-CoV-2, is where the repertoires were released. The samples were drawn from two sources: the first 160 participants of the ongoing ImmuneRACE study, and 1,200 or so subjects contributed by 6 global collaborators. The sample metadata nearly always contained a de-identified subject ID, COVID-19 status, age in years and sex. Where available, HLA class I and class II types were obtained from metadata supplied by the sample provider rather than from assay-based typing. Overall results and qualifications from the work: The quantity of clinical and demographic metadata differed by source and by participant and was supplied without curation.

This clone turned up a few times. Its antigen target is currently unknown. One base away there is no much larger clone; base qualities are not given. CDR1 and CDR2, looked up from the germline V gene (reference sequence), are GTSNPN and SVGIG. V lost 3 bases and J lost 1 base, and the count of bases not matched to a germline gene is 3. The CDR3 spans 14 residues, from the cysteine through the phenylalanine. The retained sequence is limited to the CDR3, 42 bases, with the frame set at the first base. TCRbeta CDR3 regions were amplified from genomic DNA using the immunoSEQ Assay, a bias-controlled multiplex PCR. The authors processed their data as follows. Within the assay, amplification of reference gene primers was used to estimate how many nucleated cells each sample contained. Sequence reads were collapsed and filtered to measure the absolute abundance of every unique TCRbeta CDR3 rearrangement. For each sample, productive Simpson clonality was calculated as the square root of Simpson's diversity index over productive rearrangements. TCRdb retrieved this table from immuneACCESS and kept in-frame rearrangements only. Not all clones are present; in checked studies, unresolved V genes account for under half, and no reason is known for the remainder. Clone size and the V and J calls come from that table; the DNA yielded D and trimming. Counted in this sample were about 180,000 clones; about 91% of them appeared once. The ten largest clones represent more than 3.5% of the sample.

Whole blood was collected in K2EDTA tubes by collaborating institutions according to the institutions' own protocols. Collaborator samples were shipped for TCRbeta analysis as frozen whole blood, isolated PBMCs, or DNA extracted from either sample type. The sequencing input was peripheral blood. This receptor was obtained from a woman between 25 and 40 years old with acute or convalescent COVID-19. The chain couples TRBV30 to TRBJ1-1, and 9 junction bases match TRBD1. The CDR3 reads as follows: CAWRGQGRNTEAFF. The DNA is TGTGCCTGGAGGGGACAGGGCCGGAACACTGAAGCTTTCTTT.